These 32 T cell receptor beta chains originate from one sample sequenced in a study of lymphopenia after photon versus proton radiotherapy (dated by TCRdb to 2018 to 2020). The method behind the library was the immunoSEQ multiplex PCR assay. TCRdb retrieved this table from immuneACCESS and kept in-frame rearrangements only. Not all clones are present; in checked studies, unresolved V genes account for under half, and no reason is known for the remainder. The sample yields 75,000 to 90,000 clones; around four fifths were counted once. The ten largest clones add up to 1.2% to 1.5% of the sample. The input for sequencing was peripheral blood, taken from a patient treated with proton-based radiotherapy. Every receptor here comes from a man in his 60s with pancreatic cancer.

The rearrangement uses TRBV11-3 and TRBJ2-2, with D perhaps assigned TRBD1 or TRBD2 (5 bases each). Germline V CDR1 and CDR2: SGHNT, YENEEA. V was cut by 5 bases and J by 4 bases, with 11 bases left in between. The CDR3 has 14 residues. The CDR3 DNA is TGTGCCAGCAGCCAGGGACCGACCACCGGGGAGCTGTTTTTT. It yields the protein CASSQGPTTGELFF.

This chain connects TRBV2 to TRBJ2-1; 12 bases are a match to TRBD2. The J segment lost 9 bases and the V segment lost 4 bases, leaving 10 bases of the junction unmatched. The CDR3 totals 16 residues. Germline V gives CDR1 SNHLY, CDR2 FYNNEI. CDR3 sequence: CASSGPSTSGSSEQFF. In DNA, the CDR3 is TGTGCCAGCAGTGGCCCCTCGACTAGCGGGAGTAGTGAGCAGTTCTTC.

The V and J genes are TRBV6-5 and TRBJ1-5, with D unclear. This CDR3 has 12 amino acids. The V gene lost 4 bases and the J gene lost 3 bases, with 4 bases spanning the gap. Germline V CDR1 and CDR2: MNHEY, SVGAGI. CDR3 in amino acids: CASSSANQPQHF. The CDR3 nucleotides are TGTGCCAGCAGTTCGGCCAATCAGCCCCAGCATTTT.

The rearrangement links TRBV7-2 to TRBJ2-7; TRBD2 matches at 14 bases. V gave up 5 bases and J gave up 9 bases; unmatched junction bases: 9. Germline-derived CDR1 and CDR2 are SGHTA and FQGNSA. The CDR3 is made up of 15 amino acids. The CDR3 spells CASSAEGLAGAVQYF. CDR3 DNA: TGTGCCAGCAGCGCCGAGGGACTAGCGGGAGCGGTGCAGTACTTC.

This clone was recorded only once. The V and J genes are TRBV27 and TRBJ1-2; 12 nucleotides align to TRBD1. V was pared by 5 bases and J by 8 bases, with 6 bases of the junction left unmatched. Germline values: CDR1 MNHEY, CDR2 SMNVEV (reference sequence). The CDR3 contains 14 residues. The CDR3 loop reads CASSRIGTGGGYTF. In nucleotides, the CDR3 is TGTGCCAGCAGTCGTATAGGGACAGGGGGCGGCTACACCTTC.

The CDR3 coding sequence is TGTGCCAGCAGTTACATTGCCGCTCGCACAGATACGCAGTATTTT. Translated, it gives CASSYIAARTDTQYF. The rearrangement uses TRBV27 and TRBJ2-3, with D unresolved. Trimming cost V 4 bases and J 1 base, with 12 bases left between them. The CDR3 totals 15 residues. CDR1 is MNHEY and CDR2 is SMNVEV in the germline V gene (reference sequence).

The V and J genes are TRBV6-6 and TRBJ2-1; D is ambiguous. V lost 2 bases to trimming and J lost 8 bases, with 7 bases between them. CDR3 length: 12 amino acids. Germline V gives CDR1 MNHNY, CDR2 SVGAGI (reference sequence). This chain's CDR3 is CASSYVSDEQFF. Here the CDR3 DNA reads TGTGCCAGCAGTTACGTGAGCGATGAGCAGTTCTTC.

V is TRBV30 and J is TRBJ2-1; tentatively, D is TRBD1 or TRBD2 (5 bases each). The ends were cut back, 0 bases at V and 1 base at J, with 10 bases in the middle. The CDR3 spans 15 residues. CDR1 and CDR2 (germline): GTSNPN, SVGIG (reference sequence). The CDR3: CAWSVGTASYNEQFF. The DNA for the CDR3 is TGTGCCTGGAGTGTCGGGACGGCATCCTACAATGAGCAGTTCTTC.

This clone was found once. This chain connects TRBV6-4 to TRBJ2-1; tentatively, D is TRBD2 (8 bases). From germline, CDR1 is MRHNA and CDR2 SNTAGT. This CDR3 is 18 amino acids long. V dropped 4 bases and J dropped 0 bases, with 19 bases sitting between them. The CDR3 here is CASSGRGLAGRSYNEQFF. In DNA, the CDR3 is TGTGCCAGCAGTGGGAGGGGGCTAGCGGGTCGCTCCTACAATGAGCAGTTCTTC.

The rearrangement joins TRBV29-1 to TRBJ2-5; D is unclear. This CDR3 is 12 amino acids long. V was trimmed by 3 bases and J by 1 base, leaving 6 bases between them. Germline values: CDR1 SQVTM, CDR2 ANQGSEA. The CDR3 bases are TGCAGCGTTGAGGCGGTCCAAGAGACCCAGTACTTC. Its protein is CSVEAVQETQYF.

This chain links TRBV30 with TRBJ1-1, with D uncertain. CDR3 length equals 17 residues. Germline values: CDR1 GTSNPN, CDR2 SVGIG (reference sequence). Deletions cut 2 bases from V and 4 bases from J, with 23 bases between. The chain's CDR3 is CAWSTVVSWRLRTEAFF. CDR3 sequence (DNA): TGTGCCTGGAGTACGGTCGTTTCATGGCGCCTTCGCACTGAAGCTTTCTTT.

V usage is TRBV7-2 and J usage is TRBJ1-1, with D tentatively TRBD1 (5 bases). Germline CDR1 and CDR2: SGHTA and FQGNSA. Between the trimmed V and J ends, which lost 3 bases and 5 bases, there was a span of 16 bases. The CDR3 spans 15 residues. CDR3 coding DNA: TGTGCCAGCAGCTTGTCCCCGGGGCTGGAAACTGAAGCTTTCTTT. The encoded protein is CASSLSPGLETEAFF.

The rearrangement joins TRBV6-1 to TRBJ1-4; TRBD1 agrees at 10 bases. V lost 7 bases, J lost 4 bases, and 6 bases stayed unmatched. CDR1 MNHNS and CDR2 SASEGT come from the germline V gene. There are 15 residues in the CDR3. Written as DNA, the CDR3 is TGTGCCAGCACCTACGGGACAGGGGTTAATGAAAAACTGTTTTTT. Protein: CASTYGTGVNEKLFF.

The chain has TRBV4-2 and TRBJ2-3, with unresolved D. The V gene lost 2 bases and the J gene lost 0 bases, with 9 bases spanning the gap. Germline CDR1 reads LGHNA; CDR2 reads YNFKEQ. The CDR3 sequence is 15 residues long. The CDR3 loop is CASSQTRISTDTQYF. CDR3 sequence (DNA): TGTGCCAGCAGCCAAACGAGGATTAGCACAGATACGCAGTATTTT.

This clone was found once. The chain is built from TRBV5-1 and TRBJ1-4; no clear D. This CDR3 comprises 14 residues. The germline gives CDR1 SGHRS, CDR2 YFSETQ. Trimming stripped 1 base from V and 4 bases from J, with 8 bases between. CDR3: CASSLWQDNEKLFF. The CDR3, as DNA: TGCGCCAGCAGCTTGTGGCAGGATAATGAAAAACTGTTTTTT. Combining the CDR3 with reference TRBV5-1 and TRBJ1-4 gives the whole variable domain KAGVTQTPRYLIKTRGQQVTLSCSPISGHRSVSWYQQTPGQGLQFLFEYFSETQRNKGNFPGRFSGRQFSNSRSEMNVSTLELGDSALYLCASSLWQDNEKLFFGSGTQLSVL.

The chain carries TRBV19 and TRBJ2-6; 10 bases are a match to TRBD1. Germline V gene sequence: CDR1 LNHDA, CDR2 SQIVND (reference sequence). This CDR3 is 16 amino acids long. With V trimmed by 4 bases and J by 4 bases, 4 bases remained unmatched. CDR3 region: CASSRQGAAGANVLTF. The DNA of the CDR3 is TGTGCCAGTAGTAGACAGGGGGCGGCCGGGGCCAACGTCCTGACTTTC.

J is TRBJ1-5 and V is TRBV19, with D maybe TRBD1 (5 bases). Per the germline V gene, CDR1 is LNHDA and CDR2 is SQIVND (reference sequence). Trimming removed 6 bases at V and 9 bases at J, with 21 bases between. This CDR3 region has 15 residues. The CDR3, as DNA: TGTGCCAGTAGAGCTTGGGCCAGGGCGGACGTGCCCCAGCATTTT. Protein product: CASRAWARADVPQHF.

This clone was seen only a few times. The chain links TRBV10-3 to TRBJ1-1, with a tentative D call TRBD1 (5 bases). Trimming removed 6 bases from V and 5 bases from J, with 16 bases in between. Germline CDR1 reads ENHRY; CDR2 reads SYGVKD. The length of the CDR3 is 14 residues. The CDR3 DNA reads as TGTGCCATCAGGCCTGCTGGGGGAAATACTGAAGCTTTCTTT. This gives the protein CAIRPAGGNTEAFF.

The chain is built from TRBV9 and TRBJ1-3, with D perhaps TRBD1 (6 bases). V lost 4 bases and J 2 bases, leaving 13 bases between the germline ends. This CDR3 has 15 amino acids. Germline CDR1 SGDLS, CDR2 YYNGEE. CDR3 DNA: TGTGCCAGCAGCAAACAGGGATCTCCTGGAAACACCATATATTTT. Protein: CASSKQGSPGNTIYF. Variable domain in full (rest from reference TRBV9 and TRBJ1-3): DSGVTQTPKHLITATGQRVTLRCSPRSGDLSVYWYQQSLDQGLQFLIQYYNGEERAKGNILERFSAQQFPDLHSELNLSSLELGDSALYFCASSKQGSPGNTIYFGEGSWLTVV.

The chain links TRBV7-2 to TRBJ1-1; TRBD1 might be the D (5 bases). The CDR3 length is 14 residues. V gave up 5 bases and J gave up 0 bases, with 10 bases separating them. Germline values: CDR1 SGHTA, CDR2 FQGNSA. CDR3 in amino acids: CASSPGGMNTEAFF. CDR3 nucleotides: TGTGCCAGCAGCCCTGGGGGGATGAACACTGAAGCTTTCTTT.

The chain couples TRBV30 to TRBJ1-6; 10 nucleotides align to TRBD1. Germline loops: CDR1 GTSNPN, CDR2 SVGIG (reference sequence). The V segment lost 5 bases and the J segment 10 bases; nucleotides outside the gene matches: 8. The CDR3 is made up of 14 amino acids. Here the CDR3 reads CAWDSWDRGSPLHF. DNA of the CDR3: TGTGCCTGGGATAGTTGGGACAGGGGATCACCCCTCCACTTT.

The V and J genes are TRBV30 and TRBJ1-2, with a possible D match to TRBD1 (6 bases). This CDR3 contains 12 residues. Germline CDR1 and CDR2: GTSNPN and SVGIG (reference sequence). The V gene lost 3 bases and the J gene lost 3 bases, with 8 bases spanning the gap. CDR3 sequence (DNA): TGTGCCTGGAGGGACAGTCACTATGGCTACACCTTC. It yields the protein CAWRDSHYGYTF.

The chain combines TRBV6-6 with TRBJ1-3; D unresolved. The length of the CDR3 is 12 residues. Trimming removed 6 bases from V and 11 bases from J, with 14 bases in between. The germline gives CDR1 MNHNY, CDR2 SVGAGI (reference sequence). The CDR3 reads CASSPPEAAIYF. The CDR3 nucleotides read TGTGCCAGCAGCCCCCCTGAGGCCGCCATATATTTT.

This clone was found once. V and J are TRBV5-4 and TRBJ1-2, with no clear D. The V gene lost 1 base and the J gene lost 1 base, with 8 bases spanning the gap. Germline V CDR1 and CDR2: SGHNT, YYREEE (reference sequence). There are 14 residues in the CDR3. The CDR3 here is CASSLRNLNYGYTF. Here the CDR3 DNA reads TGTGCCAGCAGCTTGCGGAACCTTAACTATGGCTACACCTTC.

The chain recombines TRBV25-1 with TRBJ1-6; TRBD1 aligns across 9 bases. Germline V lookup: CDR1 MGHDK, CDR2 SYGVNS. The junction had 8 bases not matched to a gene; V was cut back by 8 bases and J by 9 bases. CDR3 length equals 14 residues. CDR3 in DNA: TGTGCCAGCGGAATACAGGGGGCTCGTTCACCCCTCCACTTT. It encodes CASGIQGARSPLHF.

CDR3 sequence reads: CASSQPDGPNYGYTF. The CDR3 DNA reads as TGTGCCAGCAGTCAACCGGACGGCCCTAACTATGGCTACACCTTC. The V call is TRBV7-9, the J call TRBJ1-2, with D hard to call. This CDR3 comprises 15 residues. In germline, CDR1 is SEHNR, CDR2 FQNEAQ (reference sequence). The germline V and J ends were trimmed by 6 bases and 0 bases, with 14 bases remaining between them.

The V call is TRBV30, the J call TRBJ2-5, with D possibly TRBD2 on 5 matching bases. Germline assignment: CDR1 GTSNPN and CDR2 SVGIG (reference sequence). The CDR3 is 15 amino acids. Trimming left V 2 bases short and J 7 bases short, with 20 bases between. The CDR3 is CAWSTPEAAHGTQYF. CDR3 coding DNA: TGTGCCTGGAGTACCCCTGAAGCGGCCCATGGGACCCAGTACTTC.

The V call is TRBV28, the J call TRBJ1-2; D not resolved. The V and J ends lost 3 bases and 8 bases respectively, with 10 bases between them. This CDR3 region has 12 residues. Germline CDR1 is MDHEN and CDR2 is SYDVKM. This CDR3 reads CASSLGSWGYTF. CDR3 DNA sequence: TGTGCCAGCAGTTTGGGTAGTTGGGGCTACACCTTC.

The chain joins TRBV7-2 to TRBJ2-1, with 7 bases lining up with TRBD1. CDR1 and CDR2 from the germline V gene are SGHTA and FQGNSA. V lost 5 bases and J lost 8; bases outside the gene matches: 3. This CDR3 is 12 amino acids long. The CDR3 reads CASSPTGDEQFF. CDR3 nucleotide sequence: TGTGCCAGCAGCCCTACAGGGGATGAGCAGTTCTTC.

As to this clone: The germline gene is not matched at one end of the junction; a read error may be the cause. This chain links TRBV6-6 with TRBJ2-7, with D possibly matching TRBD2 (5 bases). CDR1 MNHNY and CDR2 SVGAGI come from the germline V gene (reference sequence). The CDR3 spans 12 residues. This CDR3 reads CASSIPGAELNF. The CDR3 nucleotides read TGTGCCAGCAGCATTCCTGGAGCGGAGCTAAACTTC.

V and J are TRBV18 and TRBJ2-3, with TRBD1 matching 9 bases. CDR3 length: 17 residues. Germline lookup yields CDR1 KGHSH and CDR2 LQKENI. The V gene end was trimmed by 0 bases and the J gene end by 4 bases; junction bases not matched to a gene: 8. The CDR3 DNA is TGTGCCAGCTCACCACCCATCGGACAGGGGTGGGCAGATACGCAGTATTTT. Translating gives CASSPPIGQGWADTQYF.

In DNA form, the CDR3 reads TGTGCCAGCAGTTTAGTCTCGGGGGGATTTGAAGCTTTCTTT. As protein: CASSLVSGGFEAFF. This chain connects TRBV28 to TRBJ1-1; D is possibly TRBD1 (5 bases). The V and J ends lost 2 bases and 7 bases respectively, with 14 bases between them. CDR3 length equals 14 residues. CDR1 and CDR2 (germline): MDHEN, SYDVKM.